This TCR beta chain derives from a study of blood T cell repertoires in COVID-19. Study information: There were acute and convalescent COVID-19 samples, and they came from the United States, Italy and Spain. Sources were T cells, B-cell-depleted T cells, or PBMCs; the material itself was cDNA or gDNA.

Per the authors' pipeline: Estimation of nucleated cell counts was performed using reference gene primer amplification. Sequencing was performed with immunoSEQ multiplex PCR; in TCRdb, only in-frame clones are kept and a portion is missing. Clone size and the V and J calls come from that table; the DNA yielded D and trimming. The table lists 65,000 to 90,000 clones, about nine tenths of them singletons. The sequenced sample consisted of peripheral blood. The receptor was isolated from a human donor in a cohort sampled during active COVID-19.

The CDR3 region is CASSYSTTPNTEAFF. The CDR3 nucleotides are TGTGCCAGCAGTTACTCGACAACCCCGAACACTGAAGCTTTCTTT. This chain uses TRBV6-5 with TRBJ1-1; D is uncertain. The length of the CDR3 is 15 residues. Per the germline V gene, CDR1 is MNHEY and CDR2 is SVGAGI. Trimming pared 0 bases from V and 1 base from J, leaving 9 bases between.